This T cell receptor beta chain was sequenced in a study of blood T cell repertoires in COVID-19. At the level of the study: The origin of the acute and convalescent COVID-19 samples was the United States, Italy and Spain.

Data came from immunoSEQ multiplex PCR; TCRdb stores just in-frame clones and leaves some out. The table shows nearly 350,000 clones, with 91% occurring only once. From germline, CDR1 is SGHTA and CDR2 FQGNSA. V was pared by 5 bases and J by 2 bases, with 5 bases of the junction left unmatched. The CDR3 runs 14 residues. The chain couples TRBV7-2 to TRBJ1-2; 7 bases are shared with TRBD1. Sample: peripheral blood. The TCR sequence derives from a woman between 18 and 29 years old who had recovered from COVID-19. CDR3 in DNA: TGTGCCAGCAGCCTAACAGGGGTCAACTATGGCTACACCTTC. Protein product: CASSLTGVNYGYTF. The entire variable domain, with the rest obtained from reference TRBV7-2 and TRBJ1-2, is as follows: GAGVSQSPSNKVTEKGKDVELRCDPISGHTALYWYRQSLGQGLEFLIYFQGNSAPDKSGLPSDRFSAERTGGSVSTLTIQRTQQEDSAVYLCASSLTGVNYGYTFGSGTRLTVV.